This T cell receptor beta chain was documented in a study of cytomegalovirus exposure and HLA in healthy donors. General study findings and limits: In a later analysis, the majority of CMV-associated beta chains seemingly showed HLA restriction. TCR beta V- and J-gene trimming was later associated with a missense DCLRE1C variant. A later analysis reportedly found fewer N-insertions in an Asian-associated ancestry cluster than the approximately 700-donor mean.

The J segment lost 4 bases and the V segment lost 4 bases, leaving 8 bases of the junction unmatched. The CDR3 covers 15 residues. CDR1 is SGDLS, CDR2 YYNGEE, per germline. Turning to this clone: Its matching antigen is unknown.

The study ran its PCR with 60 Vbeta and 13 Jbeta primers. Original handling: Approximately 11 million shared chains were among approximately 80 million unique TCR beta chains counted in a later analysis. Libraries were prepared by immunoSEQ multiplex PCR; TCRdb keeps only in-frame clonotypes and omits some of them. D and trimming come from the DNA, and the V and J calls and clone size come from that table. This listing includes around 65,000 clones. This clonotype was obtained from a boy aged 5 to 17 in good health and CMV-seronegative. This sequence joins TRBV9 and TRBJ1-1; 9 nucleotides line up with TRBD1. Sample: PBMCs. DNA of the CDR3: TGTGCCAGCAGCTATGCCGGGACAGGGATCACTGAAGCTTTCTTT. Translated: CASSYAGTGITEAFF.